The present TCR beta chain was sequenced within a study of CD8+ T cells in alopecia areata. CDR3 length: 15 amino acids. Germline V gene sequence: CDR1 LNHDA, CDR2 SQIVND (reference sequence). V was cut by 5 bases and J by 5 bases, with 19 bases left in between. RNA was extracted and reverse transcribed into cDNA as the sequencing template. Clones were sequenced by immunoSEQ multiplex PCR, and TCRdb holds only the in-frame ones, with some missing. The top ten hold around 5% of the sample, which has over 150,000 clones, just over 55% seen once. Sequencing was done on a sample of CD8+ T cells sorted from blood. The origin of this receptor is a human donor in good health. The rearrangement joins TRBV19 to TRBJ2-7; possibly TRBD1 for D (6 bases). In DNA form, the CDR3 reads TGTGCCAGTAGTGCAACCTCCAGGGGAAGCGACGAGCAGTACTTC. Protein: CASSATSRGSDEQYF.